Listed below are T cell receptor beta chains from one sample, sequenced in a study of blood T cell repertoires in COVID-19. Here immunoSEQ multiplex PCR was the method, and the copy in TCRdb shows in-frame clones only, minus some. The table lists about 190,000 clones, around 78% of them singletons. Sequences were obtained from peripheral blood. The receptors come from an elderly woman with active or convalescent COVID-19. The CDR3 runs from the conserved cysteine through the conserved F or W. A D gene is named only where the DNA matches it firmly. Some rows mark clone size as missing; the rest say once, few, many or name a class of expanded clone.

cdr3_nt: TGTGCCAGCAGCTCCCCGGGGGTACAGGGGTCACCCTACAATGAGCAGTTCTTC
cdr3_aa: CASSSPGVQGSPYNEQFF
v_call: TRBV11-3
clone_size: .
d_call: .
j_call: TRBJ2-1

cdr3_nt: TGCGCCAGCAGATCAGGGTGGGCCGGGGAGCTGTTTTTT
cdr3_aa: CASRSGWAGELFF
v_call: TRBV10-1
clone_size: .
d_call: .
j_call: TRBJ2-2

cdr3_nt: TGTGCCAGTAGTACGTACAGGGATCAGCCCCAGCATTTT
cdr3_aa: CASSTYRDQPQHF
v_call: TRBV19
clone_size: .
d_call: .
j_call: TRBJ1-5

cdr3_nt: TGTGCCAGCGTAAGGGGCAACTCTGGAAACACCATATATTTT
cdr3_aa: CASVRGNSGNTIYF
v_call: TRBV28
clone_size: once
d_call: .
j_call: TRBJ1-3

cdr3_nt: TGCGCCAGCAGCCAATTGACAGGGGCTAGCAATCAGCCCCAGCATTTT
cdr3_aa: CASSQLTGASNQPQHF
v_call: TRBV4-1
clone_size: few
d_call: TRBD1
j_call: TRBJ1-5

cdr3_nt: TGTGCCAGCAGCTTCCGACAGGGCGGAGAGACCCAGTACTTC
cdr3_aa: CASSFRQGGETQYF
v_call: TRBV3-1/TRBV3-2
clone_size: .
d_call: TRBD1
j_call: TRBJ2-5

cdr3_nt: TGTGCCAGCAGTTTATTCATCGAGGATGGCTACACCTTC
cdr3_aa: CASSLFIEDGYTF
v_call: TRBV28
clone_size: .
d_call: .
j_call: TRBJ1-2

cdr3_nt: TGTGCCATCCTAGGGGACAGGAATAATTCACCCCTCCACTTT
cdr3_aa: CAILGDRNNSPLHF
v_call: TRBV6-5
clone_size: few
d_call: TRBD1
j_call: TRBJ1-6

cdr3_nt: TGTGCCAGCAGCGGGGGCCTGGGGACCCAGTACTTC
cdr3_aa: CASSGGLGTQYF
v_call: TRBV5-4
clone_size: .
d_call: .
j_call: TRBJ2-5

cdr3_nt: TGTGCCAGCAGAGACAGGGAAGAAAAACTGTTTTTT
cdr3_aa: CASRDREEKLFF
v_call: TRBV25-1
clone_size: few
d_call: TRBD1
j_call: TRBJ1-4

cdr3_nt: .
cdr3_aa: CASSPSLGMGLNTEAFF
v_call: TRBV18
clone_size: .
d_call: .
j_call: TRBJ1-1

cdr3_nt: TGTGCCAGCAGTTACGGGACAGCGGCTGAAGCTTTCTTT
cdr3_aa: CASSYGTAAEAFF
v_call: TRBV6-5
clone_size: .
d_call: TRBD1
j_call: TRBJ1-1

cdr3_nt: TGTGCCAGCAGCCAAGGTTCGGGGAGTAATGAAAAACTGTTTTTT
cdr3_aa: CASSQGSGSNEKLFF
v_call: TRBV28
clone_size: .
d_call: .
j_call: TRBJ1-4

cdr3_nt: TGTGCCATCAGTGAGTCTCGGGAGACCCAGTACTTC
cdr3_aa: CAISESRETQYF
v_call: TRBV10-3
clone_size: .
d_call: .
j_call: TRBJ2-5

cdr3_nt: TGTGCCAGCAGCTTGGCGACAGGAGGGAACACTGAAGCTTTCTTT
cdr3_aa: CASSLATGGNTEAFF
v_call: TRBV7-9
clone_size: .
d_call: .
j_call: TRBJ1-1

cdr3_nt: TGCGCCAGCAGAAGCTCAGAGACCCAGTACTTC
cdr3_aa: CASRSSETQYF
v_call: TRBV5-1
clone_size: .
d_call: .
j_call: TRBJ2-5

cdr3_nt: TGTGCCAGCAGCTTGGTGGCGGGAGGTAACTATGGCTACACCTTC
cdr3_aa: CASSLVAGGNYGYTF
v_call: TRBV5-4
clone_size: .
d_call: .
j_call: TRBJ1-2